What follows are 18 T cell receptor beta chains derived from one specimen sequenced in a study of Ad26.COV2.S vaccination and SARS-CoV-2 variants. This table comes from immunoSEQ multiplex PCR, and its TCRdb copy is limited to in-frame clones, with some not included. The sample has more than 400,000 clones; 92% are singletons. The treatment denotes: around 19 received Ad26.COV2.S at low or high dose, single or two shots; 5 received placebo; per-sample allocation not given. Samples analyzed were those drawn on day 63 after the first vaccine or placebo injection. Sequencing was performed on peripheral blood, taken in a trial of Ad26.COV2.S vaccine versus placebo. These receptors came from a person aged 18-65 years who received the Ad26.COV2.S COVID-19 vaccine or a placebo.

V is TRBV5-1 and J is TRBJ2-7; 7 bases are shared with TRBD2. Germline CDR1 reads SGHRS; CDR2 reads YFSETQ. The CDR3 loop spans 13 amino acids. Losses at the gene ends were 7 bases for V and 5 bases for J; bases not matched to a gene: 9. CDR3 DNA: TGCGCCAGCGGGAGGGGAGATACAAACGAGCAGTACTTC. This encodes CASGRGDTNEQYF.

The V and J genes are TRBV19 and TRBJ2-5; 11 bases match TRBD2. CDR1 LNHDA and CDR2 SQIVND come from the germline V gene (reference sequence). Unmatched junction bases numbered 7, after V lost 4 bases and J lost 3 bases. The CDR3 runs 16 residues. The CDR3 sequence is CASSNTGTSGKETQYF. The CDR3 DNA is TGTGCCAGTAGTAACACCGGGACTAGCGGAAAAGAGACCCAGTACTTC.

In this sample, this clone turned up a few times. The chain recombines TRBV11-2 with TRBJ1-6; TRBD1 agrees at 9 bases. The V gene end was trimmed by 5 bases and the J gene end by 7 bases; junction bases not matched to a gene: 9. The CDR3 length is 16 residues. CDR1 and CDR2 (germline): SGHAT, FQNNGV. CDR3 DNA: TGTGCCAGCAGCCCTTCCCCTACAGGGGGCAATTCACCCCTCCACTTT. Its protein product is CASSPSPTGGNSPLHF. Filled out from reference TRBV11-2 and TRBJ1-6, the complete variable domain reads EAGVAQSPRYKIIEKRQSVAFWCNPISGHATLYWYQQILGQGPKLLIQFQNNGVVDDSQLPKDRFSAERLKGVDSTLKIQPAKLEDSAVYLCASSPSPTGGNSPLHFGNGTRLTVT.

The V and J genes are TRBV28 and TRBJ2-7; a possible D gene is TRBD2 (6 bases). Germline-derived CDR1 and CDR2 are MDHEN and SYDVKM. CDR3 length: 19 residues. The V gene lost 3 bases and the J gene lost 3 bases, with 27 bases spanning the gap. CDR3 sequence (DNA): TGTGCCAGCAGTTTTTCACTGAGGTTGACTAGGACGACGAACTACGAGCAGTACTTC. Translated: CASSFSLRLTRTTNYEQYF.

The chain has TRBV10-1 and TRBJ2-4; D not certain. The CDR3 spans 16 residues. Trimming left V 2 bases short and J 3 bases short, with 14 bases between. CDR1 is WNHNN and CDR2 is SYGVQD in the germline V gene (reference sequence). CDR3 in DNA: TGCGCCAGCAGTGAGGCCCCCCTAGGGAACAAAAACATTCAGTACTTC. As protein: CASSEAPLGNKNIQYF.

J is TRBJ1-2 and V is TRBV7-8; D gene ambiguous. The V gene lost 0 bases and the J gene lost 5 bases, with 7 bases spanning the gap. The germline CDR1 and CDR2 sequences are SGHVS and FQNEAQ. The CDR3 is 13 residues long. The DNA of the CDR3 is TGTGCCAGCAGCTTAGCAACGGAATATGGCTACACCTTC. This sequence encodes CASSLATEYGYTF.

The chain combines TRBV5-4 with TRBJ1-1; 7 bases agree with TRBD1. This CDR3 region has 17 residues. V lost 1 base to trimming and J lost 0 bases; unmatched junction nucleotides: 9. The germline V gene has CDR1 SGHNT and CDR2 YYREEE (reference sequence). The CDR3 sequence is CASSLYPGGGMNTEAFF. CDR3 DNA: TGTGCCAGCAGCTTGTACCCAGGGGGGGGGATGAACACTGAAGCTTTCTTT.

The genes are TRBV5-6 and TRBJ1-1; maybe TRBD1 (5 bases). Per germline, CDR1 SGHDT and CDR2 YYEEEE. The CDR3 covers 16 residues. The ends were cut back, 4 bases at V and 0 bases at J, with 16 bases in the middle. This CDR3 is CASSPGYNRMNTEAFF. The DNA for the CDR3 is TGTGCCAGCAGCCCGGGTTATAACAGGATGAACACTGAAGCTTTCTTT.

V gene TRBV3-1 (or the pseudogene TRBV3-2) combines with J gene TRBJ2-5; D remains ambiguous. The germline gives CDR1 LGHDT, CDR2 YNNKEL (reference sequence). The CDR3 extends over 16 amino acids. Trimming took 4 bases from V and 7 from J, leaving 22 bases between them. In DNA, the CDR3 is TGTGCCAGCAGCCCCACAACTGGCCTCGACCTCGGGACCCAGTACTTC. Amino acids: CASSPTTGLDLGTQYF.

The chain has TRBV5-6 and TRBJ2-7, with D possibly matching TRBD1 (6 bases). The CDR3 totals 14 residues. The V end was cut by 1 base, the J end by 6 bases, with 14 bases between. The germline V gene has CDR1 SGHDT and CDR2 YYEEEE. The chain's CDR3 is CASSLIGGRGEQYF. Written as DNA, the CDR3 is TGTGCCAGCAGCTTGATAGGGGGTAGAGGCGAGCAGTACTTC.

The V and J genes are TRBV6-2 or TRBV6-3 and TRBJ2-5; D may correspond to TRBD1 or TRBD2 (6 bases each). Per germline, CDR1 MNHEY and CDR2 SVGEGT. Trimming stripped 5 bases from V and 10 bases from J, with 20 bases between. This CDR3 has 14 amino acids. CDR3 in DNA: TGTGCCAGCAGTCGCCCGAAGGGGGGCAGTTTCCAGTACTTC. This translates into CASSRPKGGSFQYF.

This chain joins TRBV9 and TRBJ1-4; tentative D call: TRBD1 (5 bases). The CDR3 extends over 16 amino acids. Trimming cost V 4 bases and J 0 bases, with 13 bases left between them. Germline V gene lookup returns CDR1 SGDLS and CDR2 YYNGEE. CDR3 DNA: TGTGCCAGCAGCTTGACAGAGCTTGCAACTAATGAAAAACTGTTTTTT. Its protein is CASSLTELATNEKLFF.

The chain has TRBV7-9 and TRBJ2-3; a possible D gene is TRBD1 (5 bases). Germline V gives CDR1 SEHNR, CDR2 FQNEAQ (reference sequence). The V end was cut by 1 base, the J end by 4 bases, with 18 bases between. There are 17 residues in the CDR3. The CDR3 nucleotides are TGTGCCAGCAGCTTAGGCGGCAGCAGGGTGACGGCAGATACGCAGTATTTT. It specifies CASSLGGSRVTADTQYF.

The J gene is TRBJ1-1, the V gene TRBV28; D perhaps matches TRBD1 (6 bases). CDR1 is MDHEN and CDR2 is SYDVKM in the germline V gene. The CDR3 has 15 residues. V was trimmed by 2 bases and J by 6 bases, leaving 16 bases between them. The CDR3 protein is CASSLTGTSRAEAFF. For the CDR3, the DNA is TGTGCCAGCAGTTTAACCGGGACATCTAGGGCTGAAGCTTTCTTT.

The rearrangement uses TRBV18 and TRBJ1-3, with 7 nucleotides matching TRBD1. V lost 3 bases to trimming and J lost 7 bases; unmatched junction nucleotides: 6. The germline CDR1 and CDR2 sequences are KGHSH and LQKENI. CDR3 length equals 14 residues. CDR3 loop: CASSPPGQKNTIYF. The DNA of the CDR3 is TGTGCCAGCTCACCCCCGGGACAGAAGAACACCATATATTTT.

CDR3 nucleotide sequence: TGTGCCAGCTCACCATTGTCCATGAACACTGAAGCTTTCTTT. Its translation: CASSPLSMNTEAFF. The gene calls are TRBV18 and TRBJ1-1; D is unclear. CDR3 length: 14 amino acids. Germline CDR1 and CDR2: KGHSH and LQKENI. The V gene lost 2 bases and the J gene lost 0 bases, with 7 bases spanning the gap. The variable domain in full, completed from reference TRBV18 and TRBJ1-1, reads NAGVMQNPRHLVRRRGQEARLRCSPMKGHSHVYWYRQLPEEGLKFMVYLQKENIIDESGMPKERFSAEFPKEGPSILRIQQVVRGDSAAYFCASSPLSMNTEAFFGQGTRLTVV.

The chain carries TRBV5-5 and TRBJ2-7; D uncertain. The V end lost 2 bases, the J end lost 3 bases, and 12 bases lay between the germline ends. This CDR3 is 14 amino acids long. In germline, CDR1 is SGHKS, CDR2 YYEKEE (reference sequence). DNA for the CDR3: TGTGCCAGCAGCTTAGCAGCCCGCGGCTACGAGCAGTACTTC. Its protein product is CASSLAARGYEQYF.

This CDR3 reads CASSYRLAGSYNEQFF. The CDR3 nucleotides are TGTGCCAGCAGCTATAGACTAGCGGGTTCCTACAATGAGCAGTTCTTC. The gene calls are TRBV5-6 and TRBJ2-1; the match to TRBD2 covers 10 bases. The CDR3 is 16 amino acids. Trimming at V came to 3 bases and at J to 1 base, leaving 4 bases not matched to a gene. Germline V lookup: CDR1 SGHDT, CDR2 YYEEEE.